The text below deals with one TCR beta chain. The read stops 3 residues short of the end of the CDR3; the missing end is completed from the germline J gene. This sample is part of a study of T cells in women clearing cervical HPV infection. The germline V and J ends were trimmed by 0 bases and 5 bases, with 13 bases remaining between them. The CDR3 contains 16 residues. Germline V gives CDR1 SGHTA, CDR2 FQGNSA. Repertoires were generated with immunoSEQ multiplex PCR, while TCRdb's copy carries only in-frame clones and drops some. Its table lists over 10,000 clones. The receptor comes from a woman aged 18-69 years with a cervical HPV16 infection that either progressed to CIN3+ or cleared (not recorded which). The sequenced material came from blood buffy coat. The chain has TRBV7-2 and TRBJ2-2; D tentatively reads TRBD1 or TRBD2 (6 bases each). CDR3 protein: CASSLASWRGTGELFF. The sequenced CDR3 bases are TGTGCCAGCAGCTTAGCGAGCTGGAGGGGGACCGGGGAG.